This TCR beta chain was found in a study of shared clonotypes between healthy human individuals. Whole-study context: Each donor's CD4 naive and CD4 memory cells filled three plates apiece, CD8 naive two, and CD8 memory one. The study's findings and limits: In general, naive subsets displayed greater estimated richness than memory subsets did.

The CDR3 has 15 residues. V lost 3 bases and J 4 bases, leaving 13 bases between the germline ends. Germline-derived CDR1 and CDR2 are MDHEN and SYDVKM. Execution of the assay was at deep level. Libraries were prepared by immunoSEQ multiplex PCR; TCRdb keeps only in-frame clonotypes and omits some of them. The sample records approximately 2.3 million clones, just over 90% being singletons. With regard to this clone: Antigen specificity is unknown.

The chain joins TRBV28 to TRBJ1-5; perhaps TRBD1 as D (5 bases). Sequenced material: naive CD4+ T cells from PBMCs. Subset of the sample: CD45RA+ positively selected. The clonotype comes from a man between 18 and 35 years old in good health. Some clones in this sample may be carry-over from other donors' samples. CDR3 sequence reads: CASSLGGGRNQPQHF. CDR3 nucleotide sequence: TGTGCCAGCAGTTTGGGGGGTGGGCGGAATCAGCCCCAGCATTTT.